A selection of T cell receptor beta chains follows, all from one sample in a study of blood T cells in healthy people across ages. MiXCR was run by TCRdb on the 5' RACE reads, yielding one entry per CDR3 protein. The sample yields approximately 830,000 distinct CDR3 sequences, under 80% seen once. Sequences were obtained from blood. These receptors originate from a man younger than 45 in good health. Each CDR3 is given with its conserved first and last residue. A D gene is named only where the DNA matches it firmly.

CDR3: CASSQDHGAGELFF
V: TRBV4-2
D: .
J: TRBJ2-2
length: 14

CDR3: CASSPGVYNEQYF
V: TRBV4-3
D: .
J: .
length: 13

CDR3: CASSDRGVMDTQYF
V: TRBV27
D: TRBD1
J: TRBJ2-3
length: 14

CDR3: CASRDQDISYEQYF
V: TRBV6-5
D: .
J: TRBJ2-7
length: 14

CDR3: CSAVGSADTNYGYTF
V: TRBV20-1
D: .
J: TRBJ1-2
length: 15

CDR3: CASSQDTGGSPLHF
V: TRBV4-1
D: .
J: TRBJ1-6
length: 14

CDR3: CAISASGGGTDTQYF
V: TRBV10-3
D: TRBD2
J: TRBJ2-3
length: 15

CDR3: CAIGDNGNTIYF
V: TRBV10-3
D: .
J: TRBJ1-3
length: 12

CDR3: CASSVSGKGYTF
V: TRBV9
D: .
J: TRBJ1-2
length: 12

CDR3: CASSDRVFVHEQYF
V: TRBV12-3/TRBV12-4
D: TRBD1
J: TRBJ2-7
length: 14

CDR3: CASSRTGTGGNQPQHF
V: TRBV4-2
D: TRBD1
J: TRBJ1-5
length: 16

CDR3: CSVVGRRTGRGTDTQYF
V: TRBV29-1
D: .
J: TRBJ2-3
length: 17

CDR3: CASSQVSLPSYNEQFF
V: TRBV4-2
D: .
J: TRBJ2-1
length: 16

CDR3: CASSVGSGWETQYF
V: TRBV9
D: .
J: TRBJ2-5
length: 14

CDR3: CAISSKSGGSPHNEQFF
V: TRBV10-3
D: .
J: TRBJ2-1
length: 17

CDR3: CASTRTGNEQYF
V: TRBV7-9
D: TRBD1
J: .
length: 12

CDR3: CASSLRLVGHEQFF
V: TRBV7-8
D: .
J: TRBJ2-1
length: 14

CDR3: CASSEEGSQPFTDTQYF
V: TRBV6-1
D: .
J: TRBJ2-3
length: 17

CDR3: CASSKLRDRDSNEQFF
V: TRBV6-6
D: TRBD1
J: TRBJ2-1
length: 16

CDR3: CASTMGYRDYEQYF
V: TRBV7-2
D: .
J: TRBJ2-7
length: 14

CDR3: CASNGDVGIQYF
V: TRBV12-3/TRBV12-4
D: .
J: TRBJ2-4
length: 12

CDR3: CSVSRDRNEQYF
V: TRBV29-1
D: TRBD1
J: TRBJ2-7
length: 12

CDR3: CANSLSREVREQYF
V: TRBV5-1
D: .
J: TRBJ2-7
length: 14

CDR3: CASSSPQEGTDTQYF
V: TRBV7-2
D: .
J: TRBJ2-3
length: 15

CDR3: CASSPIGQEKLFF
V: TRBV18
D: .
J: TRBJ1-4
length: 13

CDR3: CASSVDADTYEQYF
V: TRBV9
D: .
J: TRBJ2-7
length: 14

CDR3: CASSLRGASYEQYF
V: TRBV13
D: .
J: TRBJ2-7
length: 14

CDR3: CASSNTENTEAFF
V: TRBV25-1
D: .
J: TRBJ1-1
length: 13

CDR3: CASSEGVGAGGSYNEQFF
V: TRBV7-2
D: TRBD2
J: TRBJ2-1
length: 18

CDR3: CASNKGGPETQYF
V: TRBV12-3/TRBV12-4
D: .
J: TRBJ2-5
length: 13

CDR3: CASSLEDRDSNEQFF
V: TRBV7-2
D: .
J: TRBJ2-1
length: 15

CDR3: CASSVVGSSYEQYF
V: TRBV9
D: .
J: TRBJ2-7
length: 14

CDR3: CSVEVGGTTNEKLFF
V: TRBV29-1
D: .
J: TRBJ1-4
length: 15

CDR3: CAISPSGPTDTQYF
V: TRBV10-3
D: .
J: TRBJ2-3
length: 14

CDR3: CSARDGTSGDTQYF
V: TRBV20-1
D: TRBD2
J: TRBJ2-3
length: 14

CDR3: CSVVAGARYEQYF
V: TRBV29-1
D: .
J: TRBJ2-7
length: 13

CDR3: CASSYTGFDEQYF
V: TRBV6-5
D: .
J: TRBJ2-7
length: 13

CDR3: CSVEGGTARNFAEAFF
V: TRBV29-1
D: .
J: TRBJ1-1
length: 16

CDR3: CSARDVQLTDTQYF
V: TRBV20-1
D: .
J: TRBJ2-3
length: 14

CDR3: CASSEATGRNQPQHF
V: TRBV2
D: .
J: TRBJ1-5
length: 15

CDR3: CASSPDAAGRSSYNEQYF
V: TRBV5-1
D: .
J: .
length: 18

CDR3: CASSINRDGDEQFF
V: TRBV2
D: .
J: TRBJ2-1
length: 14

CDR3: CAWKGDSGYTF
V: TRBV30
D: .
J: TRBJ1-2
length: 11

CDR3: CASSQDLLGSGLQETQYF
V: TRBV3-1
D: .
J: TRBJ2-5
length: 18

CDR3: CAGSTGHTQYF
V: TRBV30
D: .
J: TRBJ2-3
length: 11

CDR3: CASSRGQGHSGANVLTF
V: TRBV13
D: .
J: TRBJ2-6
length: 17

CDR3: CASSPGAPGGYTF
V: TRBV12-3/TRBV12-4
D: .
J: TRBJ1-2
length: 13

CDR3: CASSLSTSGDPNLETQYF
V: TRBV7-6
D: TRBD2
J: TRBJ2-5
length: 18

CDR3: CASSDTGGPYNEQFF
V: TRBV6-4
D: TRBD2
J: TRBJ2-1
length: 15

CDR3: CASRGEGKGTQYF
V: TRBV3-1
D: .
J: TRBJ2-5
length: 13

CDR3: CAGSSEGGGGETQYF
V: TRBV7-2
D: .
J: TRBJ2-5
length: 15

CDR3: CASSGPPGGGRNSPLHF
V: TRBV2
D: .
J: TRBJ1-6
length: 17

CDR3: CASSTRLDYTTDTQYF
V: TRBV9
D: .
J: TRBJ2-3
length: 16